One sample yielded the 32 T cell receptor beta chains listed below, sequenced in a study of tissue T cells after allogeneic stem cell transplantation. Stated time point: mouse harvest day 7 after allogeneic transplant. Tail vein injection delivered 10^7 T-cell-depleted bone marrow cells and 10^6 splenic CD5+ T cells. Libraries were prepared by immunoSEQ multiplex PCR; TCRdb keeps only in-frame clonotypes and omits some of them. The sample comprises a few thousand clones, 50% to 60% of which are singletons, and about 26% rests with the top ten. The sample taken for sequencing was spleen. These TCRs come from a female BALB/c mouse given C57BL/6 T cells with graft-versus-host disease after an allogeneic hematopoietic cell transplant.

Note on this clone: Gene labels here are mouse ones. The read is 1 residue too short to cover the CDR3 end, so that end is filled in from the germline J gene. The rearrangement links TRBV23 to TRBJ2-7; whether TRBD2, the table's D call, matches the DNA was not checked. Germline loops: CDR1 KGHTA, CDR2 FQNQQP. This CDR3 spans 15 amino acids. CDR3 residues: CSSSHGLGRSYEQYF. The sequenced part of the CDR3 DNA is TGCTCCAGCAGCCACGGACTGGGGCGCTCCTATGAACAGTAC.

Judged by abundance, this clone is large. Germline and genes: mouse. The CDR3 end is not reached by the read, which stops 1 residue before it; the germline J gene fills it in. The chain couples TRBV3 to TRBJ2-7; D is ambiguous. CDR3 length equals 13 residues. V lost 3 bases and J lost 0, with 6 bases in between. The germline V gene has CDR1 SNHLY and CDR2 FYNGKV (reference sequence). The CDR3 protein is CASSLQSSYEQYF. The covered CDR3 bases are TGTGCCAGCAGCTTGCAAAGCTCCTATGAACAGTAC.

On this clone: Gene names are the mouse ones. The sequenced fragment ends 1 residue before the CDR3 boundary, so the rest is inferred from the germline J gene. The V and J genes are TRBV17 and TRBJ2-1; 12 nucleotides align to TRBD2. CDR1 is MNHDT, CDR2 YYDKIL, per germline. The CDR3 covers 15 residues. V shed 5 bases and J 3 bases; nucleotides not matched to a gene: 2. The sequenced CDR3 bases are TGTGCTAGCAGTCGACTGGGGGGGCGCTATGCTGAGCAGTTC. It specifies CASSRLGGRYAEQF. The full-length CDR3 reads as CASSRLGGRYAEQFF.

As to this clone: Gene names refer to mouse genes. Read coverage stops 1 residue before the CDR3 terminus; the germline J gene supplies the remainder. The rearrangement joins TRBV19 to TRBJ1-1; D gene unclear. V lost 2 bases, J lost 1 base, and 9 bases lay in between. Germline CDR1 reads FNHDT; CDR2 reads SITEND (reference sequence). The CDR3 has 14 amino acids. The covered CDR3 bases are TGTGCCAGCAGTATCCTTCAACAAAACACAGAAGTCTTC. Protein sequence: CASSILQQNTEVF. The whole CDR3 sequence is CASSILQQNTEVFF.

With regard to this clone: These gene names are mouse names. The read falls 1 residue short of the CDR3 end, and the missing part is taken from the germline J gene. The chain carries TRBV5 and TRBJ2-4; TRBD1 agrees at 9 bases. Trimming at V came to 0 bases and at J to 0 bases, leaving 7 bases not matched to a gene. Germline-derived CDR1 and CDR2 are LGHNA and YNLKQL (reference sequence). The CDR3 is 18 residues long. The sequenced part of the CDR3 DNA is TGTGCCAGCAGCCAAGAATCCGGGACAGGGAATAGTCAAAACACCTTGTAC. Translation: CASSQESGTGNSQNTLY. The entire CDR3 is CASSQESGTGNSQNTLYF.

Of note for this clone: Gene names denote mouse genes. The read stops 1 residue short of the end of the CDR3; the missing end is completed from the germline J gene. The chain employs TRBV31 and TRBJ2-7, with D possibly matching TRBD2 (5 bases). Germline CDR1 is GKSSPN and CDR2 is SITVG. The CDR3 length is 14 residues. Deletions cut 0 bases from V and 0 bases from J, with 9 bases between. CDR3 DNA (partial): TGTGCCTGGAGTCTTCTGGGAAGCTCCTATGAACAGTAC. Translation gives CAWSLLGSSYEQY. In full, the CDR3 is CAWSLLGSSYEQYF.

As to this clone: The gene names here belong to mouse. The read ends 1 residue early relative to the CDR3; the germline J gene fills the gap. This sequence joins TRBV23 and TRBJ2-2; the table's D call, TRBD2, has no DNA check behind it. CDR1 is KGHTA, CDR2 FQNQQP, per germline. This CDR3 is 14 amino acids long. The sequenced part of the CDR3 DNA is TGCTCCAGCAGTCTGACTGGGGTCACCGGGCAGCTCTAC. As protein: CSSSLTGVTGQLY. The complete CDR3 protein is CSSSLTGVTGQLYF.

To note about this clone: The gene names given are mouse names. The read gets to within 1 residue of the CDR3 end, and the germline J gene fills in the rest. J is TRBJ2-5 and V is TRBV13-2; D is unclear. CDR1 is NNHNN, CDR2 SYGAGS, per germline (reference sequence). V gave up 2 bases and J gave up 6 bases, with 4 bases separating them. The CDR3 totals 11 residues. The part of the CDR3 DNA that was read is TGTGCCAGCGGTGACAGGGACACCCAGTAC. Its protein is CASGDRDTQY. The full CDR3 protein reads CASGDRDTQYF.

In regard to this clone: The gene names here belong to mouse. The missing CDR3 end, 1 residue past where the read stops, is filled in from the germline J gene. This sequence joins TRBV16 and TRBJ1-1; D is uncertain. Germline CDR1 and CDR2: SGHSA and FRNQAP. Deletions cut 1 base from V and 0 bases from J, with 6 bases between. This CDR3 contains 14 residues. Here the CDR3 reads CASSLVGSNTEVFF. Incomplete CDR3 DNA: TGTGCAAGCAGCTTAGTAGGGTCAAACACAGAAGTCTTC.

On this clone: The gene names given are mouse names. The CDR3 end is not reached by the read, which stops 1 residue before it; the germline J gene fills it in. The chain couples TRBV1 to TRBJ2-4; 8 positions agree with TRBD1. Germline CDR1 and CDR2: NSQYPW and LRSPGD (reference sequence). This CDR3 is 19 amino acids long. V was pared by 0 bases and J by 1 base, with 12 bases of the junction left unmatched. CDR3 loop: CTCSADKTGGEGGQNTLYF. The part of the CDR3 DNA that was read is TGCACCTGCAGTGCAGATAAAACAGGGGGAGAGGGGGGTCAAAACACCTTGTAC. Based on the CDR3 plus reference TRBV1 and TRBJ2-4, the full variable domain is VTLLEQNPRWRLVPRGQAVNLRCILKNSQYPWMSWYQQDLQKQLQWLFTLRSPGDKEVKSLPGADYLATRVTDTELRLQVANMSQGRTLYCTCSADKTGGEGGQNTLYFGAGTRLSVL.

In the case of this clone: Gene names are the mouse ones. The read comes to an end 1 residue before the CDR3 does, leaving the germline J gene to fill in the end. J is TRBJ2-2 and V is TRBV16; D is unresolved. This CDR3 spans 11 amino acids. With 8 bases removed from V and 3 bases from J, the gap between germline ends came to 4 bases. Germline V gene data show CDR1 as SGHSA and CDR2 as FRNQAP. Partial CDR3 DNA: TGTGCAAGCTCCTACACCGGGCAGCTCTAC. Residues: CASSYTGQLY. The complete CDR3 sequence is CASSYTGQLYF.

A remark on this clone: Each gene name is a mouse one. The sequence runs out 1 residue before the end of the CDR3; the remainder is reconstructed from the germline J gene. Other DNA sequences from this sample encode an identical CDR3 as well. The rearrangement links TRBV13-2 to TRBJ2-5; maybe TRBD1 (6 bases). Germline V gene data show CDR1 as NNHNN and CDR2 as SYGAGS (reference sequence). Trimming removed 2 bases at V and 0 bases at J, with 7 bases between. This CDR3 has 14 residues. CDR3 DNA (partial): TGTGCCAGCGGTGACAGGGGTAACCAAGACACCCAGTAC. Amino acid sequence: CASGDRGNQDTQY. The complete CDR3 sequence is CASGDRGNQDTQYF.

For this clone: Genes and germline are mouse. The CDR3 goes on 1 residue after the read ends, and that part is filled in from the germline J gene. The chain couples TRBV13-2 to TRBJ1-1; weak D call: TRBD1 (5 bases). CDR1 and CDR2 (germline): NNHNN, SYGAGS (reference sequence). The V end lost 0 bases, the J end lost 0 bases, and 12 bases lay between the germline ends. The CDR3 has 16 residues. The CDR3 DNA, read in part, is TGTGCCAGCGGTGATGCAGGGCGGGGGTCAAACACAGAAGTCTTC. The encoded protein is CASGDAGRGSNTEVF. The full-length CDR3 reads as CASGDAGRGSNTEVFF.

Of note for this clone: Here the gene names and germline are mouse. The read finishes 1 residue shy of the CDR3 end, and the germline J gene is used to complete it. The chain joins TRBV14 to TRBJ2-5; unclear D gene. CDR1 and CDR2 from the germline V gene are SGHDT and FRDEAV. Trimming left V 2 bases short and J 0 bases short, with 4 bases between. The CDR3 runs to 13 residues. The covered CDR3 bases are TGTGCCAGCAGTTTAGGCAACCAAGACACCCAGTAC. It translates to CASSLGNQDTQY. The complete CDR3 reads CASSLGNQDTQYF.

This clone showed up just a few times. Gene names denote mouse genes. Sequencing ends 1 residue short of the CDR3 end; the germline J gene provides the rest. V usage is TRBV13-2 and J usage is TRBJ1-1; TRBD1 matches at 7 bases. Per germline, CDR1 NNHNN and CDR2 SYGAGS (reference sequence). CDR3 length equals 14 residues. Germline trimming cut 5 bases from V and 0 bases from J; bases unmatched to any gene: 4. The covered CDR3 bases are TGTGCCAGCGGCCGGGACAGTGCAAACACAGAAGTCTTC. Amino acid sequence: CASGRDSANTEVF. From start to end, the CDR3 is CASGRDSANTEVFF.

Turning to this clone: One junction end disagrees with the germline gene, perhaps due to a read error. The gene names here belong to mouse. The sequence runs out 1 residue before the end of the CDR3; the remainder is reconstructed from the germline J gene. The chain joins TRBV19 to TRBJ2-5; D might be TRBD2 (6 bases). Germline V lookup: CDR1 FNHDT, CDR2 SITEND (reference sequence). This CDR3 has 14 amino acids. The CDR3 bases that were read are TGTCCCAGCAGTATAGGGACTCGGGTGGACACCCAGTAC. Translation gives CPSSIGTRVDTQY. The CDR3, in full, reads CPSSIGTRVDTQYF.

This clone was counted a few times. Gene labels here are mouse ones. The read stops 1 residue short of the end of the CDR3; the missing end is completed from the germline J gene. This sequence joins TRBV23 and TRBJ2-7. The CDR3 has 15 residues. From germline, CDR1 is KGHTA and CDR2 FQNQQP. The CDR3 spells CSSSQSGGGSYEQYF. CDR3 DNA, as far as it was read: TGCTCCAGCAGTCAATCCGGCGGGGGCTCCTATGAACAGTAC.

This clone has more than one count but fewer than ten. Germline and genes here are mouse. The read ends 1 residue early relative to the CDR3; the germline J gene fills the gap. This chain joins TRBV1 and TRBJ2-7; 9 bases match TRBD1. CDR1 NSQYPW and CDR2 LRSPGD come from the germline V gene (reference sequence). The CDR3 is made up of 14 amino acids. V was pared by 6 bases and J by 7 bases, with 10 bases of the junction left unmatched. CDR3 region: CTCSPGTGSGEQYF. CDR3 DNA, as far as it was read: TGCACCTGCAGCCCCGGGACAGGGAGCGGGGAACAGTAC.

About this clone: The gene names given are mouse names. The read finishes 1 residue shy of the CDR3 end, and the germline J gene is used to complete it. The rearrangement uses TRBV20 and TRBJ1-1; no reliable D call. Trimming left V 2 bases short and J 5 bases short, with 6 bases between. The germline V gene has CDR1 GFQATS and CDR2 STVNSAI. The CDR3 loop spans 11 amino acids. Partial CDR3 DNA: TGTGGTGCTAGGCTCCGGACAGAAGTCTTC. It codes for CGARLRTEVF. The CDR3 in its entirety is CGARLRTEVFF. Filled out from reference TRBV20 and TRBJ1-1, the complete variable domain reads GALVYQYPRRTICKSGTSMRMECQAVGFQATSVAWYRQSPQKTFELIALSTVNSAIKYEQNFTQEKFPISHPNLSFSSMTVLNAYLEDRGLYLCGARLRTEVFFGKGTRLTVV.

Remarks on this clone: Genes and germline are mouse. With the read ending 1 residue before the CDR3 end, the germline J gene is used to fill in that end. This chain uses TRBV29 with TRBJ2-2, with D unclear. The germline CDR1 and CDR2 sequences are MSHET and SYDVDS. The CDR3 runs 13 residues. Trimming pared 2 bases from V and 3 bases from J, leaving 4 bases between. The sequenced CDR3 bases are TGTGCTAGCAGTTTAGTAGACACCGGGCAGCTCTAC. Protein: CASSLVDTGQLY. The full CDR3 protein is CASSLVDTGQLYF.

This clone was observed a single time. Germline and genes here are mouse. The read finishes 1 residue shy of the CDR3 end, and the germline J gene is used to complete it. V is TRBV17 and J is TRBJ2-7, with 10 bases aligning to TRBD2. The CDR3 runs to 13 residues. J gave up 8 bases and V 3 bases, and 4 bases lay outside the gene matches. Germline assignment: CDR1 MNHDT and CDR2 YYDKIL. The sequenced CDR3 bases are TGTGCTAGCAGTAGCTGGGGGGGCGGGCAACAGTAC. Translation gives CASSSWGGGQQY. The complete CDR3 protein is CASSSWGGGQQYF.

Regarding this clone: Gene names refer to mouse genes. The DNA ends 1 residue before the CDR3 does, and the rest of the CDR3 is filled in from the germline J gene. The chain carries TRBV15 and TRBJ1-4; 12 nucleotides match TRBD1. Looked up from germline, CDR1 is SGHND and CDR2 is FRSKSL. J lost 3 bases, V lost 5 bases, and 4 bases had no gene match. The CDR3 totals 16 residues. CDR3 amino acids: CASSLGTGGANERLFF. The covered CDR3 bases are TGTGCCAGCAGTCTCGGGACAGGGGGCGCCAACGAAAGATTATTT. Complete variable domain (other parts from reference TRBV15 and TRBJ1-4): DAGVTQTPRHEVAEKGQTIILKCEPVSGHNDLFWYRQTKIQGLELLSYFRSKSLMEDGGAFKDRFKAEMLNSSFSTLKIQPTEPKDSAVYLCASSLGTGGANERLFFGHGTKLSVL.

Turning to this clone: Gene names and germline match the mouse. Read data end 1 residue before the CDR3 end; the end is taken from the germline J gene. V gene TRBV26 combines with J gene TRBJ1-4; D is unresolved. CDR3 size: 13 residues. Trimming stripped 0 bases from V and 6 bases from J, with 5 bases between. Germline-derived CDR1 and CDR2 are KGHPV and FQNQEV (reference sequence). This chain's CDR3 is CASSLSWDERLFF. The covered CDR3 bases are TGTGCCAGCAGTCTGTCGTGGGACGAAAGATTATTT.

Worth noting for this clone: Gene names are mouse gene names. The CDR3 extends 1 residue past the end of the read, so its final part is completed from the germline J gene. The chain joins TRBV19 to TRBJ1-4, with 10 bases identical to TRBD1. This CDR3 spans 14 amino acids. Trimming cost V 4 bases and J 5 bases; bases outside gene matches: 2. CDR1 is FNHDT and CDR2 is SITEND in the germline V gene (reference sequence). CDR3 bases read: TGTGCCAGCAGTGACAGGGGGCGAAACGAAAGATTATTT. As protein: CASSDRGRNERLF. The whole CDR3 protein reads CASSDRGRNERLFF. Together with reference TRBV19 and TRBJ1-4, the CDR3 gives the full variable domain: GGIITQTPKFLIGQEGQKLTLKCQQNFNHDTMYWYRQDSGKGLRLIYYSITENDLQKGDLSEGYDASREKKSSFSLTVTSAQKNEMAVFLCASSDRGRNERLFFGHGTKLSVL.

Regarding this clone: The gene names given are mouse names. The read ends 1 residue shy of where the CDR3 ends; the end is completed using the germline J gene. V and J are TRBV29 and TRBJ2-5, with 7 bases lining up with TRBD1. V was pared by 5 bases and J by 8 bases, with 4 bases of the junction left unmatched. This CDR3 is 12 amino acids long. Germline lookup yields CDR1 MSHET and CDR2 SYDVDS. CDR3 loop: CASSLTGPTQYF. The CDR3 DNA, read in part, is TGTGCTAGCAGTCTGACAGGGCCCACCCAGTAC.

This clone appeared once. Mouse germline and gene names are used. The observed sequence ends 1 residue before the CDR3 terminus, with the missing tail filled in from the germline J gene. The chain carries TRBV5 and TRBJ2-4, with TRBD1 identical over 7 bases. From germline, CDR1 is LGHNA and CDR2 YNLKQL (reference sequence). This CDR3 spans 14 amino acids. J gave up 2 bases and V 3 bases, and 2 bases lay outside the gene matches. The CDR3 here is CASSQTGNQNTLYF. The CDR3 DNA, read in part, is TGTGCCAGCAGCCAGACAGGGAATCAAAACACCTTGTAC.

In the case of this clone: Mouse names are used for the genes. The read stops 1 residue short of the end of the CDR3; the missing end is completed from the germline J gene. V gene TRBV16 combines with J gene TRBJ2-7; D is uncertain. The length of the CDR3 is 12 residues. Per the germline V gene, CDR1 is SGHSA and CDR2 is FRNQAP. Trimming pared 0 bases from V and 3 bases from J, leaving 3 bases between. CDR3 amino acids: CASSLDSYEQYF. The part of the CDR3 DNA that was read is TGTGCAAGCAGCTTAGACAGCTATGAACAGTAC.

Notes on this clone: The listed genes are named as in mouse. The missing CDR3 end, 1 residue past where the read stops, is filled in from the germline J gene. The chain carries TRBV3 and TRBJ2-2, with 7 bases that match TRBD1. The CDR3 runs 14 residues. Germline values: CDR1 SNHLY, CDR2 FYNGKV (reference sequence). Trimming at V came to 4 bases and at J to 4 bases, leaving 3 bases not matched to a gene. The sequenced CDR3 bases are TGTGCCAGCAGCTGGGGACAGACCACCGGGCAGCTCTAC. As protein: CASSWGQTTGQLY. The full-length CDR3 reads as CASSWGQTTGQLYF.

On this clone: Gene names are mouse gene names. The DNA read from the CDR3 is TGTGGTGCTAGGGGACAGGGATATAATTCGCCCCTCTAC. This gives the protein CGARGQGYNSPLY. In full, the CDR3 reads CGARGQGYNSPLYF. The rearrangement joins TRBV20 to TRBJ1-6; TRBD1 aligns across 7 bases. The read stops 1 residue short of the end of the CDR3; the missing end is completed from the germline J gene. TRBJ1-6 is marked as an open reading frame, function uncertain. V was pared by 1 base and J by 4 bases, with 1 base of the junction left unmatched. Germline-derived CDR1 and CDR2 are GFQATS and STVNSAI. This CDR3 is built from 14 residues.

Of note for this clone: Mouse names are used for the genes. With the read ending 1 residue before the CDR3 end, the germline J gene is used to fill in that end. Other DNA sequences within the sample encode an identical CDR3. This chain links TRBV26 with TRBJ2-5; no clear D gene. The CDR3 contains 14 residues. The germline gives CDR1 KGHPV, CDR2 FQNQEV (reference sequence). V was shortened by 0 bases and J by 0 bases, with 4 bases between the two germline ends. The covered CDR3 bases are TGTGCCAGCAGTCTGTCTGGTAACCAAGACACCCAGTAC. Encoded protein: CASSLSGNQDTQY. The full CDR3 reads CASSLSGNQDTQYF.

This clone has a handful of counts. Each gene name is a mouse one. Coverage ceases 1 residue before the CDR3 finishes, and the germline J gene fills in the end. The chain combines TRBV5 with TRBJ2-3; 11 nucleotides align to TRBD2. Trimming removed 4 bases from V and 0 bases from J; junction bases left unmatched: 6. Germline V CDR1 and CDR2: LGHNA, YNLKQL (reference sequence). The CDR3 consists of 17 residues. The CDR3 reads CASSPRDWGSSAETLYF. The covered CDR3 bases are TGTGCCAGCAGCCCTCGGGACTGGGGGTCTAGTGCAGAAACGCTGTAT.

This clone was seen once. The genes are named according to mouse. Sequencing ends 1 residue short of the CDR3 end; the germline J gene provides the rest. The V and J genes are TRBV26 and TRBJ2-5, with 7 bases aligning to TRBD1. The V and J ends lost 0 bases and 6 bases, in that order; junction bases with no gene match: 3. The CDR3 spans 14 residues. CDR1 is KGHPV and CDR2 is FQNQEV in the germline V gene (reference sequence). The CDR3 is CASSLSNRGDTQYF. CDR3 DNA, as far as it was read: TGTGCCAGCAGTCTGTCGAACAGGGGTGACACCCAGTAC.